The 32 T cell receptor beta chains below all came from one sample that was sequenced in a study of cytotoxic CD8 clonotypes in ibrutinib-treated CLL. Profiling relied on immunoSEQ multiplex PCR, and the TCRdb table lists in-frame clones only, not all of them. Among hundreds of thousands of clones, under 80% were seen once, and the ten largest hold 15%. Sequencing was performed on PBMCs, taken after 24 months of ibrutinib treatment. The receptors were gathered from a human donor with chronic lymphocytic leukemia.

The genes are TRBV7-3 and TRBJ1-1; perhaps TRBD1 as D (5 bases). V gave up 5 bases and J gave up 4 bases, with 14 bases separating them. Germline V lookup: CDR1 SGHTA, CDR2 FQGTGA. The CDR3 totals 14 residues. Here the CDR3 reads CASSPGGGSTEAFF. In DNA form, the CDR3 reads TGTGCCAGCAGCCCCGGTGGGGGATCCACTGAAGCTTTCTTT.

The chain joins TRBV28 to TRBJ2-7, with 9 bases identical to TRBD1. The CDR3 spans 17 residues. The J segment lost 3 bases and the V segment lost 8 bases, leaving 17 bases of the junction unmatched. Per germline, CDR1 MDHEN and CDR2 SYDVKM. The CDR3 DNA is TGTGCCAGCCCCCCAGCTTCCGGGACAGGGAGTATCTACGAGCAGTACTTC. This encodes CASPPASGTGSIYEQYF.

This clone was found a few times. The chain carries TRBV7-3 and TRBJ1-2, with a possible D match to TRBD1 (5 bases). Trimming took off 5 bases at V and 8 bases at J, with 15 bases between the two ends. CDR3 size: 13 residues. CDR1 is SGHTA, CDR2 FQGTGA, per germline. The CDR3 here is CASSNSGNVGYTF. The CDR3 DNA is TGTGCCAGCAGCAACTCAGGGAATGTGGGCTACACCTTC.

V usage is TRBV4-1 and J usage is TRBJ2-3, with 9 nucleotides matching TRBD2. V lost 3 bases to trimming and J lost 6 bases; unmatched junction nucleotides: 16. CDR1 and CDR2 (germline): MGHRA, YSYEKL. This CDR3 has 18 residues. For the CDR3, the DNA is TGCGCCAGCAGCCACTCCTCAAGGGCGGGAGGGGTCACCGATACGCAGTATTTT. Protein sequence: CASSHSSRAGGVTDTQYF.

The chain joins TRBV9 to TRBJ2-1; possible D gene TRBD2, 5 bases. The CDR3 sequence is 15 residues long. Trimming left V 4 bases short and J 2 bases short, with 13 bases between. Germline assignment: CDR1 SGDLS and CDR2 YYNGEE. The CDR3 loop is CASSPRADPYNEQFF. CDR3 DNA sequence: TGTGCCAGCAGCCCCCGAGCGGATCCCTACAATGAGCAGTTCTTC.

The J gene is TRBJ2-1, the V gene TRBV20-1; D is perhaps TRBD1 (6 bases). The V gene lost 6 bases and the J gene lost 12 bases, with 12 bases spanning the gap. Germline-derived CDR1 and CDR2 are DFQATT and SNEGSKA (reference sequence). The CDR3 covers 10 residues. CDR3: CSASQGRQFF. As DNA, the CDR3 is TGCAGTGCGTCACAGGGTCGGCAGTTCTTC.

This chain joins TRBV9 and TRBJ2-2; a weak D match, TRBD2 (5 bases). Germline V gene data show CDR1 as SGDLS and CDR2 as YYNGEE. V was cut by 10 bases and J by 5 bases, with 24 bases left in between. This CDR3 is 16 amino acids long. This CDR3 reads CAPTLPGGPGTGELFF. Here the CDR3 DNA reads TGTGCCCCCACCCTTCCCGGCGGACCGGGGACCGGGGAGCTGTTTTTT.

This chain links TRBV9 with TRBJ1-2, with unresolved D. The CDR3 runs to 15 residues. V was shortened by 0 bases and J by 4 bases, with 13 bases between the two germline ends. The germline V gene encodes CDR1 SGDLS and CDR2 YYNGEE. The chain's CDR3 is CASSVEEGAGYGYTF. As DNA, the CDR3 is TGTGCCAGCAGCGTAGAGGAGGGCGCAGGCTATGGCTACACCTTC.

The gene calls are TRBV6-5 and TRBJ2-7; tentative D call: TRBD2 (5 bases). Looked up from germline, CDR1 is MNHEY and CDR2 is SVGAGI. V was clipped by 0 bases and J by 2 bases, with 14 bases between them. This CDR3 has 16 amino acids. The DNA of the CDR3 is TGTGCCAGCAGTTACTCGGGTGGGAGACTCGCCTACGAGCAGTACTTC. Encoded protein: CASSYSGGRLAYEQYF.

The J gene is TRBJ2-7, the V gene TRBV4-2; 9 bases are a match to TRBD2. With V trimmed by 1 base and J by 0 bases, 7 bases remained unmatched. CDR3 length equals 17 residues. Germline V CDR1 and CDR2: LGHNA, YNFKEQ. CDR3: CASSQGLQREASYEQYF. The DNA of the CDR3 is TGTGCCAGCAGCCAAGGCCTTCAGCGGGAGGCCTCCTACGAGCAGTACTTC.

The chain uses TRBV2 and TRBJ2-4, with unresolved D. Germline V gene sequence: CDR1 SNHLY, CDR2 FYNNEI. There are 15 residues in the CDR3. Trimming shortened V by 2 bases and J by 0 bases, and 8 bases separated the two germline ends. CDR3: CASSESVLAKNIQYF. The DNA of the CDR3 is TGTGCCAGCAGTGAATCTGTCCTAGCCAAAAACATTCAGTACTTC.

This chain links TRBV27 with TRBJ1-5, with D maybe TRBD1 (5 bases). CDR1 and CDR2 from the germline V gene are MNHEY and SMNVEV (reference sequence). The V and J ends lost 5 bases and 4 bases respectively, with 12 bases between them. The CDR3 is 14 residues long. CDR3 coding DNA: TGTGCCAGCAGTAGCCGGGACGGAAATCAGCCCCAGCATTTT. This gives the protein CASSSRDGNQPQHF.

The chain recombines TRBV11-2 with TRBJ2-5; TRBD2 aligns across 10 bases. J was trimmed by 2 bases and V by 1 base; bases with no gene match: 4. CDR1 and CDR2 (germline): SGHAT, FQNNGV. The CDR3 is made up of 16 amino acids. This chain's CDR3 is CASSLVLSGRQETQYF. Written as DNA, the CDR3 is TGTGCCAGCAGCTTAGTCCTTAGCGGGAGGCAAGAGACCCAGTACTTC.

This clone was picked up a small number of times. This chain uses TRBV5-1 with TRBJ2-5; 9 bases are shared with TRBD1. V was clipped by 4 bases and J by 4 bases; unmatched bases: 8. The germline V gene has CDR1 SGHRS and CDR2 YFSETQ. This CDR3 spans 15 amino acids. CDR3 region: CASSPGTGTGETQYF. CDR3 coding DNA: TGCGCCAGCAGCCCAGGGACAGGGACAGGAGAGACCCAGTACTTC.

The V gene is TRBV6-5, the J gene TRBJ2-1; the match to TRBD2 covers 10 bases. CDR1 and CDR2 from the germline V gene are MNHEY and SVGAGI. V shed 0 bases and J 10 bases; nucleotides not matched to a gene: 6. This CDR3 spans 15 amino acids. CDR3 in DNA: TGTGCCAGCAGTTACTCGGCTAGCGGGAGTGGAGAGCAGTTCTTC. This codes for CASSYSASGSGEQFF.

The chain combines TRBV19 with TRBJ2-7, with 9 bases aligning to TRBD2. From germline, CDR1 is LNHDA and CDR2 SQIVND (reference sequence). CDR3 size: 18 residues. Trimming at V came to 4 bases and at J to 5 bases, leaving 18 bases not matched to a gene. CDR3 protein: CASSRGQAGGLILDEQYF. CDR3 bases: TGTGCCAGTAGTAGAGGCCAGGCGGGAGGGCTAATCCTGGACGAGCAGTACTTC.

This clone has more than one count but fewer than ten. For the CDR3, the DNA is TGTGCCAGCAGCTTCATAGTCGGGTACCAAGAGACCCAGTACTTC. Its translation is CASSFIVGYQETQYF. The gene calls are TRBV11-2 and TRBJ2-5; D uncertain. The CDR3 loop spans 15 amino acids. Germline loops: CDR1 SGHAT, CDR2 FQNNGV. Trimming removed 3 bases at V and 0 bases at J, with 11 bases between.

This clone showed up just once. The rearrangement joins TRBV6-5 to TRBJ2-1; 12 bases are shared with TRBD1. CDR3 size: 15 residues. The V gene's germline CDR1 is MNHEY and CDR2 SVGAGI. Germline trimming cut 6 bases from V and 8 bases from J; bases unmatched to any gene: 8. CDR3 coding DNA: TGTGCCAGCAGCCCCGGGACAGGGGGCATGGATGAGCAGTTCTTC. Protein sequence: CASSPGTGGMDEQFF.

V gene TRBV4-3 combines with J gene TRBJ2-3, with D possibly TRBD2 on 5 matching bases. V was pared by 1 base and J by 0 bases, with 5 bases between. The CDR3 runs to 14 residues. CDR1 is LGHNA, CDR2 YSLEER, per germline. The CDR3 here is CASSQGRSTDTQYF. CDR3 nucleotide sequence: TGCGCCAGCAGCCAAGGGAGGAGCACAGATACGCAGTATTTT.

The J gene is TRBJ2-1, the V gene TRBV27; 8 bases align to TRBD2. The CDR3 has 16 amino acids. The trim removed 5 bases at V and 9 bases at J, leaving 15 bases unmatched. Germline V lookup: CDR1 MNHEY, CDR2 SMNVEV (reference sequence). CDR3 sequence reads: CASSALGAGDVGEQFF. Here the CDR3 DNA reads TGTGCCAGCAGTGCCTTGGGAGCGGGAGACGTCGGTGAGCAGTTCTTC.

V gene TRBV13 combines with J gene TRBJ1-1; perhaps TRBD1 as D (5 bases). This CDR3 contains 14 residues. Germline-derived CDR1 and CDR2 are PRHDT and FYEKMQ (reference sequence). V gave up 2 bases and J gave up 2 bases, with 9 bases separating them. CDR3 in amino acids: CASSLLGGNTEAFF. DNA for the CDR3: TGTGCCAGCAGCTTATTGGGGGGAAACACTGAAGCTTTCTTT.

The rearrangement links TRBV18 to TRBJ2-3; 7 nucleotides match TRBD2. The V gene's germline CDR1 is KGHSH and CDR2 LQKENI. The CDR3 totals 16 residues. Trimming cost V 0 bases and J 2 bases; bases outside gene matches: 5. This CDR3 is CASSPPRGSHTDTQYF. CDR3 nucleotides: TGTGCCAGCTCACCACCGCGCGGGAGTCACACAGATACGCAGTATTTT.

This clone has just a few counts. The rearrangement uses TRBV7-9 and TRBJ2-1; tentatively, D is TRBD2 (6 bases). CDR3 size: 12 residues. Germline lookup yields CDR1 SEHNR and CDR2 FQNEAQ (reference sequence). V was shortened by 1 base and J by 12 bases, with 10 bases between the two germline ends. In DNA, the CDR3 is TGTGCCAGCAGCTTAGTGGCGGGACGGCAGTTCTTC. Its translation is CASSLVAGRQFF.

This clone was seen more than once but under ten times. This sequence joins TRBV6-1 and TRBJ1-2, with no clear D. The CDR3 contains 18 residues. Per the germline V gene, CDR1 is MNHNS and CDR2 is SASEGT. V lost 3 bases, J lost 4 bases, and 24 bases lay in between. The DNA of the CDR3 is TGTGCCAGCAGTGATACGGCCCCTAGCCAGGTGGCCCTCTATGGCTACACCTTC. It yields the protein CASSDTAPSQVALYGYTF.

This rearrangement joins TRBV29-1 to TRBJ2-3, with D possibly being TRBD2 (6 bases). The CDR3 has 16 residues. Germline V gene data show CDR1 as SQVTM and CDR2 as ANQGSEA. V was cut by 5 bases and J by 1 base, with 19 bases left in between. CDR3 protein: CSVPPGGSLRTDTQYF. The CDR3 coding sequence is TGCAGCGTTCCTCCTGGGGGGAGTCTACGCACAGATACGCAGTATTTT.

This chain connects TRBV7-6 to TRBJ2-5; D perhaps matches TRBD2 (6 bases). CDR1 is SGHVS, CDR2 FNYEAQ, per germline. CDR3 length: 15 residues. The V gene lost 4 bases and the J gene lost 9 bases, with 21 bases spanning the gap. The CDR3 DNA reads TGTGCCAGCAGCTGGGGCCCGGAGGGGCCCAAAGCCCAGTACTTC. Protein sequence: CASSWGPEGPKAQYF.

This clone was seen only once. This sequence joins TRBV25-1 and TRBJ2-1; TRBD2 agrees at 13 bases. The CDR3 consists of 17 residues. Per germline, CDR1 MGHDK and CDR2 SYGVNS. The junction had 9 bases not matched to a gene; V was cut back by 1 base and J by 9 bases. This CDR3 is CASSEFSGTSGISEQFF. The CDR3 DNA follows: TGTGCCAGCAGTGAATTTTCGGGGACTAGCGGGATAAGTGAGCAGTTCTTC.

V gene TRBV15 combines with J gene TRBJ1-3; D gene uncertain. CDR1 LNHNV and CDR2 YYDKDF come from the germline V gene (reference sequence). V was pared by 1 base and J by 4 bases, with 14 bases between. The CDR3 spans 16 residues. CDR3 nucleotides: TGTGCCACCAGCAGAGGTCGAGTCCTAGGAGGAAACACCATATATTTT. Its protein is CATSRGRVLGGNTIYF. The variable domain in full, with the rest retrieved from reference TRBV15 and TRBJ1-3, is DAMVIQNPRYQVTQFGKPVTLSCSQTLNHNVMYWYQQKSSQAPKLLFHYYDKDFNNEADTPDNFQSRRPNTSFCFLDIRSPGLGDTAMYLCATSRGRVLGGNTIYFGEGSWLTVV.

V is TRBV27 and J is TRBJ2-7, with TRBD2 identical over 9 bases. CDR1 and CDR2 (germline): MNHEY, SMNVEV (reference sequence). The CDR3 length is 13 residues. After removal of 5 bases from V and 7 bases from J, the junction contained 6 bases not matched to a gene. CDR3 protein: CASSPGTSWEQYF. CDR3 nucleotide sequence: TGTGCCAGCAGTCCGGGGACTAGCTGGGAGCAGTACTTC.

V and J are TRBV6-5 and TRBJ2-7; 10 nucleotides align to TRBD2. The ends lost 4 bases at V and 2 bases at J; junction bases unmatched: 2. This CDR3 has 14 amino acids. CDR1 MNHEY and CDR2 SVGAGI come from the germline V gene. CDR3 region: CASSLAGGTYEQYF. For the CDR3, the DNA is TGTGCCAGCAGTTTAGCGGGAGGCACCTACGAGCAGTACTTC.

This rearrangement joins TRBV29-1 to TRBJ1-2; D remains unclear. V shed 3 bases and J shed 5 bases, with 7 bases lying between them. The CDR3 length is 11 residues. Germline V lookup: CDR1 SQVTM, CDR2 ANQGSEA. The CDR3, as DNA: TGCAGCGTTGATCCAACATATGGCTACACCTTC. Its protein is CSVDPTYGYTF.

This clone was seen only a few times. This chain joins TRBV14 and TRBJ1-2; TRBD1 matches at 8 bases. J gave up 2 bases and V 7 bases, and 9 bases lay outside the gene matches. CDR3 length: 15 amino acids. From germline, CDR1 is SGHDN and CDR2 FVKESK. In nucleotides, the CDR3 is TGTGCCAGCATCCGACTGGGACAGGCGAACTATGGCTACACCTTC. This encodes CASIRLGQANYGYTF.